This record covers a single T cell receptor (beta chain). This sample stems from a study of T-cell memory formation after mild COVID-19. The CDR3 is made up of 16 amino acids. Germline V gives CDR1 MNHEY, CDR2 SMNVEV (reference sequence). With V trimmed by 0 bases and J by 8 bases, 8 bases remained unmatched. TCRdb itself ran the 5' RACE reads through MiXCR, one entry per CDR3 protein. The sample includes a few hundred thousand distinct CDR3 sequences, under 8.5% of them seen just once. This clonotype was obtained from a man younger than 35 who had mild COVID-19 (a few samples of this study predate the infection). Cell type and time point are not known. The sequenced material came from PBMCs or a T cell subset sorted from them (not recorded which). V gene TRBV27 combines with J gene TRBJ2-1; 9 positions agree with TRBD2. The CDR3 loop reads CASSLSGGGASYEQFF. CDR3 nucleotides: TGTGCCAGCAGTTTATCCGGCGGGGGGGCTAGCTATGAGCAGTTCTTC.